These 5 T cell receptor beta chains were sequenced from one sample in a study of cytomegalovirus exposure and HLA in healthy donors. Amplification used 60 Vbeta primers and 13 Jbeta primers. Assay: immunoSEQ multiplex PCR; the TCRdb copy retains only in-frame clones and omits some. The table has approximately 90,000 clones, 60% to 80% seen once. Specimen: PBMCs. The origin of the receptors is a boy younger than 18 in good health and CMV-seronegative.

For the CDR3, the DNA is TGTGCCAGCAGCACCCCCGGGACAGGGGCCTACGAGCAGTACTTC. It yields the protein CASSTPGTGAYEQYF. The rearrangement uses TRBV11-2 and TRBJ2-7; 10 bases are a match to TRBD1. Germline V gene lookup returns CDR1 SGHAT and CDR2 FQNNGV. The junction had 6 bases not matched to a gene; V was cut back by 5 bases and J by 2 bases. The CDR3 runs to 15 residues.

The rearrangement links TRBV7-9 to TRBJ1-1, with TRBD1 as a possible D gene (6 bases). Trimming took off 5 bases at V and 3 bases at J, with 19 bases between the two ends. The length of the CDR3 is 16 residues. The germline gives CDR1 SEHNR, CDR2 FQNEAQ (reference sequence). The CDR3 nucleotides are TGTGCCAGCAGCGGCCTTATAGCCAGGGGCGACACTGAAGCTTTCTTT. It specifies CASSGLIARGDTEAFF.

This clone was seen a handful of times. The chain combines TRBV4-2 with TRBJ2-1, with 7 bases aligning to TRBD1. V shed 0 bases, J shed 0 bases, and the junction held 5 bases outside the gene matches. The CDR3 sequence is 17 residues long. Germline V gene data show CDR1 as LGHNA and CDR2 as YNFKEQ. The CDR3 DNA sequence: TGTGCCAGCAGCCAAGATTTACGGGACAGCTCCTACAATGAGCAGTTCTTC. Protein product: CASSQDLRDSSYNEQFF.

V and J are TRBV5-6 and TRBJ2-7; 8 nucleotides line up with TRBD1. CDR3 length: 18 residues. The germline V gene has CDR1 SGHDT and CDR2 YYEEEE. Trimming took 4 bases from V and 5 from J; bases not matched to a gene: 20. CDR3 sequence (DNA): TGTGCCAGCAGCCCAGACAGGGGACCCCTTACATCCAGACACGAGCAGTACTTC. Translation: CASSPDRGPLTSRHEQYF.

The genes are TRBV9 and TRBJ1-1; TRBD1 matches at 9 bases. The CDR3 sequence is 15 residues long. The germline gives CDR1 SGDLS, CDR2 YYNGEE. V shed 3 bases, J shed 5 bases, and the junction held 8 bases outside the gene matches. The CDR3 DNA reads TGTGCCAGCAGCGGGGACAGGGTTGGACAAACTGAAGCTTTCTTT. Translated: CASSGDRVGQTEAFF.